One sample yielded the 23 T cell receptor beta chains listed below, sequenced in a study of tumor-infiltrating lymphocytes in localized non-small cell lung cancer listed by TCRdb under 2021. Receptor libraries were prepared by the immunoSEQ multiplex PCR assay. In TCRdb, the immuneACCESS table is reduced to in-frame sequences with V and J assigned. These tables do not hold every clone; where another copy was compared, an unresolved V gene accounts for under half, and the others remain unexplained. The sample table holds approximately 10,000 clones, of which 80% to 85% were seen once. The ten largest clones represent almost 8% of the sample. The source material was lung tumor tissue. These receptors were collected from a human donor with non-small cell lung cancer.

This clone was counted a few times. V and J are TRBV5-1 and TRBJ1-6; unclear D gene. V dropped 4 bases and J dropped 10 bases, with 12 bases sitting between them. This CDR3 has 13 residues. Germline CDR1 and CDR2: SGHRS and YFSETQ. This CDR3 reads CASSMIMDSPLHF. The CDR3 nucleotides read TGCGCCAGCAGCATGATCATGGACTCACCCCTCCACTTT.

The chain has TRBV4-2 and TRBJ2-1, with 8 positions matching TRBD2. The CDR3 spans 16 residues. After removal of 3 bases from V and 9 bases from J, the junction contained 13 bases not matched to a gene. Germline V gene lookup returns CDR1 LGHNA and CDR2 YNFKEQ. CDR3: CASSHERAGGSFEQFF. CDR3 nucleotide sequence: TGTGCCAGCAGCCATGAACGGGCGGGGGGTTCATTTGAGCAGTTCTTC.

DNA for the CDR3: TGTGCCAGCATGGACAGGGGGATCAACTATGGCTACACCTTC. Protein: CASMDRGINYGYTF. The chain employs TRBV2 and TRBJ1-2; TRBD1 matches 10 bases. The germline gives CDR1 SNHLY, CDR2 FYNNEI. J lost 2 bases, V lost 7 bases, and 4 bases had no gene match. The CDR3 spans 14 residues.

The CDR3, as DNA: TGTGCCAGCACCTCGAAGGTGGCAGCAGTTGAAGCTTTCTTT. This codes for CASTSKVAAVEAFF. The genes are TRBV2 and TRBJ1-1; no reliable D call. Germline V gives CDR1 SNHLY, CDR2 FYNNEI. The CDR3 is 14 amino acids. The V end lost 7 bases, the J end lost 7 bases, and 19 bases lay between the germline ends.

The chain is built from TRBV10-3 and TRBJ2-2; TRBD2 aligns across 9 bases. The ends lost 11 bases at V and 6 bases at J; junction bases unmatched: 10. Germline assignment: CDR1 ENHRY and CDR2 SYGVKD. The CDR3 loop spans 14 amino acids. CDR3: CASGAGGLAGELFF. The CDR3 DNA sequence: TGTGCCTCGGGGGCGGGAGGGCTCGCCGGGGAGCTGTTTTTT.

The chain links TRBV28 to TRBJ2-7; D unclear. The V end lost 2 bases, the J end lost 2 bases, and 10 bases lay between the germline ends. This CDR3 contains 14 residues. Germline CDR1 and CDR2: MDHEN and SYDVKM. CDR3 coding DNA: TGTGCCAGCAGTTTAGATGCGGCAGCCTACGAGCAGTACTTC. This translates into CASSLDAAAYEQYF.

This chain connects TRBV7-8 to TRBJ1-1, with 7 positions matching TRBD1. Germline trimming cut 5 bases from V and 4 bases from J; bases unmatched to any gene: 7. CDR3 length: 14 residues. Germline CDR1 is SGHVS and CDR2 is FQNEAQ. For the CDR3, the DNA is TGTGCCAGCAGCCTGAAGGAGGGGGCCACTGAAGCTTTCTTT. Protein: CASSLKEGATEAFF. The whole variable domain, remainder taken from reference TRBV7-8 and TRBJ1-1, is GAGVSQSPRYKVAKRGQDVALRCDPISGHVSLFWYQQALGQGPEFLTYFQNEAQLDKSGLPSDRFFAERPEGSVSTLKIQRTQQEDSAVYLCASSLKEGATEAFFGQGTRLTVV.

The V and J genes are TRBV29-1 and TRBJ2-7; D not certain. CDR3 size: 12 residues. Looked up from germline, CDR1 is SQVTM and CDR2 is ANQGSEA. V lost 4 bases and J 3 bases, leaving 10 bases between the germline ends. The CDR3 nucleotides read TGCAGCGTTGTTTCTGACCGCTACGAGCAGTACTTC. This gives the protein CSVVSDRYEQYF.

This clone was seen only once. The chain employs TRBV6-6 and TRBJ1-3; possibly TRBD1 for D (5 bases). Between the trimmed V and J ends, which lost 7 bases and 13 bases, there was a span of 17 bases. CDR3 size: 12 residues. Per germline, CDR1 MNHNY and CDR2 SVGAGI (reference sequence). The DNA for the CDR3 is TGTGCCAGCACGTCCGTACCCGGGACGATATATTTT. This encodes CASTSVPGTIYF.

J is TRBJ2-7 and V is TRBV30; possible D gene TRBD1, 5 bases. The ends were cut back, 0 bases at V and 4 bases at J, with 13 bases in the middle. The germline V gene has CDR1 GTSNPN and CDR2 SVGIG (reference sequence). This CDR3 region has 14 residues. CDR3 protein: CAWSVQGVLYEQYF. The CDR3 bases are TGTGCCTGGAGTGTCCAAGGGGTGCTATACGAGCAGTACTTC.

The CDR3 nucleotides are TGTGCCAGCAGTCAATCACTGAACACTGAAGCTTTCTTT. Translating gives CASSQSLNTEAFF. This chain links TRBV28 with TRBJ1-1; D is unresolved. Germline V gene sequence: CDR1 MDHEN, CDR2 SYDVKM. Trimming pared 5 bases from V and 0 bases from J, leaving 7 bases between. The CDR3 extends over 13 amino acids.

The chain has TRBV9 and TRBJ2-5; D not certain. The V and J ends lost 0 bases and 2 bases respectively, with 8 bases between them. This CDR3 spans 14 amino acids. Germline-derived CDR1 and CDR2 are SGDLS and YYNGEE. The CDR3 sequence is CASSVDLRQETQYF. In nucleotides, the CDR3 is TGTGCCAGCAGCGTAGATCTCCGGCAAGAGACCCAGTACTTC.

This chain links TRBV7-8 with TRBJ2-5; the D gene could be TRBD1 or TRBD2 (6 bases each). The CDR3 sequence is 16 residues long. Germline V lookup: CDR1 SGHVS, CDR2 FQNEAQ. V gave up 5 bases and J gave up 4 bases, with 20 bases separating them. Written as DNA, the CDR3 is TGTGCCAGCAGCCCTGGTCGGAGGGGGGCGGGAGAGACCCAGTACTTC. Protein: CASSPGRRGAGETQYF.

The chain links TRBV9 to TRBJ1-2; a weak D match, TRBD1 (6 bases). The length of the CDR3 is 15 residues. With 3 bases removed from V and 7 bases from J, the gap between germline ends came to 19 bases. The germline CDR1 and CDR2 sequences are SGDLS and YYNGEE. The CDR3 sequence is CASSEHPGQTSGYTF. The DNA of the CDR3 is TGTGCCAGCAGCGAGCACCCGGGACAAACCTCTGGCTACACCTTC.

The chain links TRBV25-1 to TRBJ2-2, with D uncertain. The CDR3 covers 16 residues. Germline CDR1 MGHDK, CDR2 SYGVNS. The V gene lost 3 bases and the J gene lost 7 bases, with 18 bases spanning the gap. CDR3 nucleotide sequence: TGTGCCAGCAGTGATACGGGTCCAGTCAAGATCGGGGAGCTGTTTTTT. The encoded protein is CASSDTGPVKIGELFF.

The CDR3 bases are TGTGCCTGGAGCGCGGGACAGGGGAGCGTGCAGTACTTC. Its translation is CAWSAGQGSVQYF. V gene TRBV30 combines with J gene TRBJ2-7; 10 bases are a match to TRBD1. Germline-derived CDR1 and CDR2 are GTSNPN and SVGIG (reference sequence). The CDR3 runs 13 residues. V shed 3 bases, J shed 9 bases, and the junction held 8 bases outside the gene matches.

The gene calls are TRBV2 and TRBJ2-5, with D maybe TRBD2 (6 bases). Germline assignment: CDR1 SNHLY and CDR2 FYNNEI. V was cut by 0 bases and J by 7 bases, with 15 bases left in between. The CDR3 contains 15 residues. The DNA of the CDR3 is TGTGCCAGCAGTGAAGCGGTGCGGGGCGGTTGGACCCAGTACTTC. Residues: CASSEAVRGGWTQYF.

The chain links TRBV29-1 to TRBJ2-3; unclear D gene. Germline CDR1 and CDR2: SQVTM and ANQGSEA. This CDR3 is built from 14 residues. With 6 bases removed from V and 4 bases from J, the gap between germline ends came to 17 bases. CDR3 residues: CSVVSRGRADTQYF. The CDR3 region has the DNA TGCAGCGTAGTATCTCGAGGCCGGGCAGATACGCAGTATTTT.

The chain recombines TRBV6-5 with TRBJ2-1; 9 positions agree with TRBD2. The CDR3 spans 15 residues. The V gene end was trimmed by 4 bases and the J gene end by 3 bases; junction bases not matched to a gene: 4. The germline CDR1 and CDR2 sequences are MNHEY and SVGAGI. Written as DNA, the CDR3 is TGTGCCAGCAGTTTTCTAGCGGGAAACTACAATGAGCAGTTCTTC. Amino acids: CASSFLAGNYNEQFF.

The chain uses TRBV12-5 and TRBJ1-5, with 8 positions matching TRBD1. CDR1 and CDR2 (germline): LGHNT, FRNRAP. The trim removed 2 bases at V and 4 bases at J, leaving 7 bases unmatched. The CDR3 is made up of 16 amino acids. The CDR3 is CASGLMAGGSNQPQHF. The CDR3 coding sequence is TGTGCTAGTGGTTTGATGGCAGGGGGCTCAAATCAGCCCCAGCATTTT.

The chain uses TRBV5-4 and TRBJ1-2; 10 bases are shared with TRBD1. The CDR3 runs 14 residues. The ends lost 7 bases at V and 2 bases at J; junction bases unmatched: 5. The V gene's germline CDR1 is SGHNT and CDR2 YYREEE (reference sequence). The CDR3 DNA reads TGTGCCAGCTCGCGGACAGGGGGGAACTATGGCTACACCTTC. Amino acid sequence: CASSRTGGNYGYTF.

V is TRBV5-1 and J is TRBJ2-7, with D hard to call. Trimming removed 0 bases from V and 8 bases from J, with 12 bases in between. The CDR3 is made up of 13 amino acids. The germline gives CDR1 SGHRS, CDR2 YFSETQ. The CDR3 region is CASSLDLGTQQYF. CDR3 nucleotides: TGCGCCAGCAGCTTGGATCTGGGTACGCAGCAGTACTTC.

The rearrangement links TRBV12-5 to TRBJ2-1; D gene uncertain. Germline V gene lookup returns CDR1 LGHNT and CDR2 FRNRAP. The V and J ends lost 1 base and 8 bases respectively, with 6 bases between them. The CDR3 is 12 amino acids. This CDR3 reads CASGLEDYEQFF. The CDR3 DNA reads as TGTGCTAGTGGTTTGGAAGATTATGAGCAGTTCTTC.